The entry below gives a single T cell receptor (beta chain) sequence along with its context. Its antigen is currently unknown. The sample comes from a study of blood T cells in healthy people across ages. Study results and limitations: The recorded TCR beta diversity per million T cells decreased in a roughly linear manner with age. PBMCs left unsorted prevented a conclusive naive versus antigen-experienced comparison.

CDR3 length: 17 residues. The ends were cut back, 0 bases at V and 7 bases at J, with 22 bases in the middle. Germline V gene data show CDR1 as MNHEY and CDR2 as SVGAGI. The use of a sample-barcoded 5' primer and a J-beta primer mix characterized a second PCR of roughly 6 to 12 cycles. The template-switch adaptor was a 5' adaptor with 12 random nucleotides. It tagged each cDNA molecule. TCRdb fed the 5' RACE reads into MiXCR, producing one record per CDR3 protein. The repertoire holds hundreds of thousands of distinct CDR3 sequences, with 43% as singletons. The genes are TRBV6-5 and TRBJ2-7; possibly TRBD1 or TRBD2 for D (5 bases each). Specimen: blood. The clonotype originates from a woman aged 55-70 years in good health. Written as DNA, the CDR3 is TGTGCCAGCAGTTACTCGAAGGGCCGGGGCTCCTACAATGAGCAGTACTTC. It encodes CASSYSKGRGSYNEQYF.